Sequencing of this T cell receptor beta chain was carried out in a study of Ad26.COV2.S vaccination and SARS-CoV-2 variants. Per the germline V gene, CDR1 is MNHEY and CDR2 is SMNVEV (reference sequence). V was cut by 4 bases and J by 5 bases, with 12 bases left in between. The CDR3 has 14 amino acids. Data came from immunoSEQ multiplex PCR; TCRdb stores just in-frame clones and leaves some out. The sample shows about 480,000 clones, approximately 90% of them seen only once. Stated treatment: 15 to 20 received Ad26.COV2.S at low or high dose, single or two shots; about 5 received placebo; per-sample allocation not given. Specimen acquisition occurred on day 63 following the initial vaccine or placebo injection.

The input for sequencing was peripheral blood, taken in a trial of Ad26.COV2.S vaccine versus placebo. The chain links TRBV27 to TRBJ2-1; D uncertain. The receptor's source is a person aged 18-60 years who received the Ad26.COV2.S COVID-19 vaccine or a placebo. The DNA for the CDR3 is TGTGCCAGCAGTTCCCCAGGATTTAACAATGAGCAGTTCTTC. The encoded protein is CASSSPGFNNEQFF.